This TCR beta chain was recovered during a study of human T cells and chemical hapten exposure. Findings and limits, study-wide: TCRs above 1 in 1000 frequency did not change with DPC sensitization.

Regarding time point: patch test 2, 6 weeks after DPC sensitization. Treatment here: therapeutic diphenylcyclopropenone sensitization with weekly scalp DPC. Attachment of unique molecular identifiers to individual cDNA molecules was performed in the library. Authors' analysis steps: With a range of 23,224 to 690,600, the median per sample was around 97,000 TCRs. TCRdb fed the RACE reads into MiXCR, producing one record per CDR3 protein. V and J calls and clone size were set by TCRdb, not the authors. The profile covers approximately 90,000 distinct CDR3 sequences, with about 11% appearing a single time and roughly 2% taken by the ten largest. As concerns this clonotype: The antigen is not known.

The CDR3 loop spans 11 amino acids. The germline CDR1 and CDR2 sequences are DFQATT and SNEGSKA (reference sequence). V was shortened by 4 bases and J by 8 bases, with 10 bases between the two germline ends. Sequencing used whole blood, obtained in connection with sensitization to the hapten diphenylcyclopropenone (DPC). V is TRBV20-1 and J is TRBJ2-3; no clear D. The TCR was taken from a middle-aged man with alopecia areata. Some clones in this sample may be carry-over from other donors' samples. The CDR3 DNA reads TGCAGTGCTAACGACCATCCTACGCAGTATTTT. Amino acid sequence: CSANDHPTQYF.